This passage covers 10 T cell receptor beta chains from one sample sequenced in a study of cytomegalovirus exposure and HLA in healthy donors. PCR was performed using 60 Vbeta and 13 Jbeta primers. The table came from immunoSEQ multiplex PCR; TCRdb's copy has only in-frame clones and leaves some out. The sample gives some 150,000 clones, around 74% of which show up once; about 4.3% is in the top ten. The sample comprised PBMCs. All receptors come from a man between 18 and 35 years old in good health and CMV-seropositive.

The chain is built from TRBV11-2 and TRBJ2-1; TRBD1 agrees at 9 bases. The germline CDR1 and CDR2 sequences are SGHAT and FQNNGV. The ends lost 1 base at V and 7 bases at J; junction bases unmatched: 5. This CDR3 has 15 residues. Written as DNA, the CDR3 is TGTGCCAGCAGCTTAGGGGACAGGGATGTGAATGAGCAGTTCTTC. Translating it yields CASSLGDRDVNEQFF.

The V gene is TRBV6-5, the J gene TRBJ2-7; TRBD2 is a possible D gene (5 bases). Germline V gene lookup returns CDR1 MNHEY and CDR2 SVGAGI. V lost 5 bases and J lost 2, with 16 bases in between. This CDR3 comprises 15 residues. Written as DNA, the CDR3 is TGTGCCAGCAGTCCTGCGGGCCGACCCCCCTACGAGCAGTACTTC. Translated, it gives CASSPAGRPPYEQYF.

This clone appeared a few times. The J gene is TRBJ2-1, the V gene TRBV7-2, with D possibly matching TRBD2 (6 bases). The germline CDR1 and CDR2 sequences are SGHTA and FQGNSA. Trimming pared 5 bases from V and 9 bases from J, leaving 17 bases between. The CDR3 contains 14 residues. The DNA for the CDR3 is TGTGCCAGCAGCCGCGGGAACCCAGTCCCTGAGCAGTTCTTC. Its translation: CASSRGNPVPEQFF.

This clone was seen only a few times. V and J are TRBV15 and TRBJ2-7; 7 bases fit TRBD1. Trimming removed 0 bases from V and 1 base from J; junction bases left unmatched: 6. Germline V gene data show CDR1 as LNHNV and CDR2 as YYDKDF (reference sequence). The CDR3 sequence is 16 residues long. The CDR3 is CATSRDRTGDSYEQYF. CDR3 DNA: TGTGCCACCAGCAGAGATCGGACAGGAGATTCCTACGAGCAGTACTTC.

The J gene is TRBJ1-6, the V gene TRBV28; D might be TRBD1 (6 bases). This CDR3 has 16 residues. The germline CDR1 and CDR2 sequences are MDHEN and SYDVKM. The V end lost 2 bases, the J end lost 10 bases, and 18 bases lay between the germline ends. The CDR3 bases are TGTGCCAGCAGTTTAACGGTAACAGGGCCCGAATCACCCCTCCACTTT. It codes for CASSLTVTGPESPLHF.

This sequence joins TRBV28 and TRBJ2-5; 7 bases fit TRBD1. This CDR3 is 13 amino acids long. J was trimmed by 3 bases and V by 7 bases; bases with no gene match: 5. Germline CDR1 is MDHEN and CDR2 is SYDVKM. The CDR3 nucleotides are TGTGCCAGCACCGAAGGGACAGAAGAGACCCAGTACTTC. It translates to CASTEGTEETQYF.

The CDR3 DNA sequence: TGTGCCAGCAGCTTACCGGGACAGGGTGTGACCCAGTACTTC. This translates into CASSLPGQGVTQYF. The chain has TRBV7-3 and TRBJ2-5, with 9 bases lining up with TRBD1. The V gene's germline CDR1 is SGHTA and CDR2 FQGTGA. The CDR3 sequence is 14 residues long. V lost 2 bases, J lost 7 bases, and 5 bases stayed unmatched. Full variable domain (outside the CDR3, taken from reference TRBV7-3 and TRBJ2-5): GAGVSQTPSNKVTEKGKYVELRCDPISGHTALYWYRQSLGQGPEFLIYFQGTGAADDSGLPNDRFFAVRPEGSVSTLKIQRTERGDSAVYLCASSLPGQGVTQYFGPGTRLLVL.

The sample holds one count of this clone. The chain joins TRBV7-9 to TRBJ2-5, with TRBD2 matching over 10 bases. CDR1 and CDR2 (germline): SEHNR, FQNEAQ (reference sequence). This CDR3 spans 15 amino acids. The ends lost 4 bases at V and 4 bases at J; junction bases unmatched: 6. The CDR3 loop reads CASSWIAGGPETQYF. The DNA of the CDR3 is TGTGCCAGCAGCTGGATAGCGGGAGGACCAGAGACCCAGTACTTC.

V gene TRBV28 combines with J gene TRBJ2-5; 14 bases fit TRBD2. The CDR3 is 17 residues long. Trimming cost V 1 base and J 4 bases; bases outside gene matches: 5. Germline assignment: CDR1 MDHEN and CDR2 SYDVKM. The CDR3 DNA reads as TGTGCCAGCAGTTTATACGGGACTAGCGGGAGTGGAGAGACCCAGTACTTC. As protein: CASSLYGTSGSGETQYF.

The CDR3 reads CASSQKTQREYRAPETQYF. In DNA, the CDR3 is TGTGCCAGCAGCCAAAAGACCCAAAGGGAATACAGGGCCCCGGAGACCCAGTACTTC. V gene TRBV14 combines with J gene TRBJ2-5; tentative D call: TRBD1 (6 bases). The germline gives CDR1 SGHDN, CDR2 FVKESK. The CDR3 has 19 residues. With 2 bases removed from V and 5 bases from J, the gap between germline ends came to 27 bases.